The clone carrying this T cell receptor beta chain was picked up many times. Its antigen is undetermined. This sample stems from a study of T cell repertoires in cytomegalovirus infection. Across the whole study: CMV epitopes that were recently identified and HLA-C-restricted were used alongside well-studied HLA-B-restricted ones. Public TCR beta signatures indicated both CMV infection and matching HLA type. Study-wide results and caveats: Identification of carriers of CMV plus the relevant HLA was achieved through cumulative public TCR beta family frequency.

V lost 2 bases, J lost 2 bases, and 16 bases lay in between. The CDR3 extends over 16 amino acids. CDR1 is SGHTA and CDR2 is FQGNSA in the germline V gene. Using its own MiXCR run on the reads, TCRdb lists one record per CDR3 protein. This sample has 650,000 to 900,000 distinct CDR3 sequences; about 30% occur once, and the top ten carry around an eighth. Sequencing used cultured CD8+ T cells from PBMCs, obtained from culture after CMV antigen stimulation. The chain has TRBV7-2 and TRBJ2-7, with no clear D. The origin of this receptor is a human donor in good health (CMV status not recorded). Some clones in this sample may be carry-over from other donors' samples. CDR3 sequence: CASSLKAAATTYEQYF. DNA for the CDR3: TGTGCCAGCAGCTTAAAGGCGGCAGCGACCACCTACGAGCAGTACTTC.